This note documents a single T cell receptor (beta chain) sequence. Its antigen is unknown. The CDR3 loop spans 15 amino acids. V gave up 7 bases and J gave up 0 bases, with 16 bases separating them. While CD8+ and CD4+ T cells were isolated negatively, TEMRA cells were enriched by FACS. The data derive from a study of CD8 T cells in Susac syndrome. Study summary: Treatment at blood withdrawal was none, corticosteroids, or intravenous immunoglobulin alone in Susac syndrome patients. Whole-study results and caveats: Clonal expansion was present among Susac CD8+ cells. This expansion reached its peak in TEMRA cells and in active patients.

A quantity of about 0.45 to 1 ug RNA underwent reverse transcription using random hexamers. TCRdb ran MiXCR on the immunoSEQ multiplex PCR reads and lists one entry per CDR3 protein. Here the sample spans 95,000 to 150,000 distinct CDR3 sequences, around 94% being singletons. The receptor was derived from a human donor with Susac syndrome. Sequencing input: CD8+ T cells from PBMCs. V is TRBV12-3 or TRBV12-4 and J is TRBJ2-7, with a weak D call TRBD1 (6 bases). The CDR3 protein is CASILRQDSSYEQYF. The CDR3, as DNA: TGTGCCAGCATTCTAAGACAGGACAGCTCCTACGAGCAGTACTTC.